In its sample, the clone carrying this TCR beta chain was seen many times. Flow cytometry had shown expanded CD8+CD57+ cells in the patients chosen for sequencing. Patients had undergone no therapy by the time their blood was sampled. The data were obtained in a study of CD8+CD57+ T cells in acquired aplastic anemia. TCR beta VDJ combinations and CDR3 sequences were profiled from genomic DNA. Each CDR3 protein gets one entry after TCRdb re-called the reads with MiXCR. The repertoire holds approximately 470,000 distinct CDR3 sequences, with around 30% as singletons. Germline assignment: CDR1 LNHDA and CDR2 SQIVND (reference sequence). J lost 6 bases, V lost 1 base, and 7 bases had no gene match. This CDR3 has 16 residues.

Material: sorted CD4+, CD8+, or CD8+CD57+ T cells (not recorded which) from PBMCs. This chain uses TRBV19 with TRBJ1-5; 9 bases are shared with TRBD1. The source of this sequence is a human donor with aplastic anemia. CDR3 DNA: TGTGCCAGTAGTATAGCTCCGGGACAGGGATCTCAGCCCCAGCATTTT. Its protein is CASSIAPGQGSQPQHF.